These 18 T cell receptor beta chains came from one sample sequenced in a study of OX40 agonist ivuxolimab in advanced cancers. Sequencing used immunoSEQ multiplex PCR; TCRdb keeps in-frame clones, though not all of them. The repertoire has approximately 10,000 clones, around 86% of them found once; the top ten carry less than 30%. This sample comprised CD4+ or CD8+ T cells sorted from blood, obtained in a trial of the OX40 agonist ivuxolimab. These receptors all come from an adult with an advanced solid tumor such as melanoma, head and neck, liver or kidney cancer.

This chain links TRBV9 with TRBJ2-5; D might be TRBD1 (5 bases). The CDR3 totals 14 residues. The germline V gene has CDR1 SGDLS and CDR2 YYNGEE. The V and J ends lost 0 bases and 1 base respectively, with 7 bases between them. CDR3 region: CASSVEGVQETQYF. CDR3 sequence (DNA): TGTGCCAGCAGCGTAGAAGGGGTCCAAGAGACCCAGTACTTC.

This chain links TRBV4-1 with TRBJ2-1; no clear D gene. The length of the CDR3 is 12 residues. Trimming pared 2 bases from V and 5 bases from J, leaving 4 bases between. Germline V gene lookup returns CDR1 MGHRA and CDR2 YSYEKL. The CDR3 sequence: CASSQQDNEQFF. In DNA, the CDR3 is TGCGCCAGCAGCCAACAAGACAATGAGCAGTTCTTC.

The CDR3 here is CSVDGVSGREPEQYF. In nucleotides, the CDR3 is TGCAGCGTTGATGGGGTTAGCGGGAGGGAACCCGAGCAGTACTTC. The genes are TRBV29-1 and TRBJ2-7; the match to TRBD2 covers 11 bases. The V gene's germline CDR1 is SQVTM and CDR2 ANQGSEA. This CDR3 spans 15 amino acids. J gave up 6 bases and V 3 bases, and 10 bases lay outside the gene matches.

V and J are TRBV6-6 and TRBJ2-3; 13 bases match TRBD2. CDR3 length: 16 residues. Germline CDR1 MNHNY, CDR2 SVGAGI (reference sequence). The V and J ends lost 7 bases and 4 bases, in that order; junction bases with no gene match: 8. In DNA form, the CDR3 reads TGTGCCAGCACCGCGAGGACTAGCGGGAGTTCAGATACGCAGTATTTT. Its translation: CASTARTSGSSDTQYF.

The chain couples TRBV15 to TRBJ2-2; D is perhaps TRBD1 or TRBD2 (5 bases each). This CDR3 contains 15 residues. V shed 6 bases and J shed 3 bases, with 14 bases lying between them. Germline CDR1 and CDR2: LNHNV and YYDKDF (reference sequence). The CDR3 is CATRMGPADTGELFF. DNA of the CDR3: TGTGCCACCAGAATGGGACCAGCCGACACCGGGGAGCTGTTTTTT.

This clone is a singleton in its sample. This chain joins TRBV2 and TRBJ2-7; TRBD2 agrees at 10 bases. With V trimmed by 1 base and J by 6 bases, 6 bases remained unmatched. CDR1 and CDR2 from the germline V gene are SNHLY and FYNNEI. CDR3 size: 15 residues. In nucleotides, the CDR3 is TGTGCCAGCAGTGAAGAGCTAGCGGGAGACCCCGAGCAGTACTTC. Protein: CASSEELAGDPEQYF.

The chain uses TRBV5-6 and TRBJ2-1; D gene unclear. Germline CDR1 reads SGHDT; CDR2 reads YYEEEE. The CDR3 is 15 amino acids. Trimming took 1 base from V and 8 from J, leaving 16 bases between them. The CDR3 DNA follows: TGTGCCAGCAGCTTGTTACTCAACGGCGTCTATGAGCAGTTCTTC. It codes for CASSLLLNGVYEQFF.

The table lists this clone with a count of one. This chain connects TRBV19 to TRBJ2-3; 10 bases map to TRBD1. The CDR3 sequence is 17 residues long. Germline V gene lookup returns CDR1 LNHDA and CDR2 SQIVND (reference sequence). J lost 2 bases, V lost 5 bases, and 10 bases had no gene match. CDR3 amino acids: CASSSDRGVRDTDTQYF. CDR3 nucleotides: TGTGCCAGTAGTTCGGACAGGGGGGTACGGGACACAGATACGCAGTATTTT.

The J gene is TRBJ2-7, the V gene TRBV6-1, with D tentatively TRBD1 or TRBD2 (5 bases each). Germline assignment: CDR1 MNHNS and CDR2 SASEGT. V lost 1 base and J 5 bases, leaving 15 bases between the germline ends. The CDR3 extends over 15 amino acids. The DNA for the CDR3 is TGTGCCAGCAGTGAAGTTGGGACCCCGCTGGACGAGCAGTACTTC. The encoded protein is CASSEVGTPLDEQYF.

The gene calls are TRBV11-2 and TRBJ2-2, with D uncertain. The CDR3 totals 11 residues. CDR1 SGHAT and CDR2 FQNNGV come from the germline V gene. The V gene lost 3 bases and the J gene lost 4 bases, with 0 bases spanning the gap. In DNA, the CDR3 is TGTGCCAGCAGCTTCACCGGGGAGCTGTTTTTT. This sequence encodes CASSFTGELFF. The full variable domain, completed using reference TRBV11-2 and TRBJ2-2, is EAGVAQSPRYKIIEKRQSVAFWCNPISGHATLYWYQQILGQGPKLLIQFQNNGVVDDSQLPKDRFSAERLKGVDSTLKIQPAKLEDSAVYLCASSFTGELFFGEGSRLTVL.

This chain links TRBV27 with TRBJ1-2; a weak D match, TRBD1 (5 bases). Germline-derived CDR1 and CDR2 are MNHEY and SMNVEV (reference sequence). V was pared by 3 bases and J by 2 bases, with 7 bases between. The CDR3 loop spans 13 amino acids. CDR3 residues: CASSLKGNYGYTF. In DNA form, the CDR3 reads TGTGCCAGCAGTTTGAAGGGGAACTATGGCTACACCTTC.

V and J are TRBV4-1 and TRBJ1-2, with D uncertain. With 0 bases removed from V and 5 bases from J, the gap between germline ends came to 13 bases. The V gene's germline CDR1 is MGHRA and CDR2 YSYEKL. The CDR3 sequence is 15 residues long. The CDR3 loop is CASSQEGRLGYGYTF. For the CDR3, the DNA is TGCGCCAGCAGCCAAGAGGGGAGATTAGGATATGGCTACACCTTC.

The V and J genes are TRBV7-9 and TRBJ1-1, with TRBD1 identical over 7 bases. V was pared by 4 bases and J by 6 bases, with 20 bases of the junction left unmatched. The CDR3 is made up of 18 amino acids. Per germline, CDR1 SEHNR and CDR2 FQNEAQ (reference sequence). The CDR3 reads CASSSNRGGKEKIPEAFF. Here the CDR3 DNA reads TGTGCCAGCAGCTCGAACAGGGGTGGGAAGGAAAAAATCCCTGAAGCTTTCTTT.

This clone was seen more than once but under ten times. V is TRBV7-9 and J is TRBJ2-2; D might be TRBD1 or TRBD2, each matching 5 bases. The ends were cut back, 1 base at V and 5 bases at J, with 14 bases in the middle. The CDR3 covers 16 residues. The germline V gene has CDR1 SEHNR and CDR2 FQNEAQ (reference sequence). The CDR3 nucleotides read TGTGCCAGCAGCTTAGGAGGGGCAGGGATGACCGGGGAGCTGTTTTTT. Translating gives CASSLGGAGMTGELFF.

This rearrangement joins TRBV20-1 to TRBJ2-2, with unresolved D. Germline assignment: CDR1 DFQATT and CDR2 SNEGSKA (reference sequence). CDR3 length: 11 amino acids. The V gene lost 6 bases and the J gene lost 0 bases, with 2 bases spanning the gap. The CDR3: CSATNTGELFF. The CDR3 DNA reads TGCAGTGCAACGAACACCGGGGAGCTGTTTTTT.

This rearrangement joins TRBV6-1 to TRBJ1-5; D is ambiguous. The CDR3 extends over 13 amino acids. Germline CDR1 MNHNS, CDR2 SASEGT. Trimming removed 2 bases at V and 4 bases at J, with 6 bases between. CDR3 bases: TGTGCCAGCAGTGAATGGGCGAATCAGCCCCAGCATTTT. This sequence encodes CASSEWANQPQHF.

The chain combines TRBV2 with TRBJ2-1; 11 bases map to TRBD1. Germline values: CDR1 SNHLY, CDR2 FYNNEI. The CDR3 totals 13 residues. The ends lost 6 bases at V and 6 bases at J; junction bases unmatched: 1. The DNA of the CDR3 is TGTGCCAGCAGGGACAGGGGGCTCAATGAGCAGTTCTTC. This sequence encodes CASRDRGLNEQFF.

The rearrangement uses TRBV4-1 and TRBJ2-1; TRBD1 matches 8 bases. Per germline, CDR1 MGHRA and CDR2 YSYEKL. The CDR3 sequence is 17 residues long. Germline trimming cut 2 bases from V and 5 bases from J; bases unmatched to any gene: 11. CDR3 protein: CASSQLPQGASDNEQFF. In DNA, the CDR3 is TGCGCCAGCAGCCAATTGCCGCAGGGGGCGTCCGACAATGAGCAGTTCTTC.